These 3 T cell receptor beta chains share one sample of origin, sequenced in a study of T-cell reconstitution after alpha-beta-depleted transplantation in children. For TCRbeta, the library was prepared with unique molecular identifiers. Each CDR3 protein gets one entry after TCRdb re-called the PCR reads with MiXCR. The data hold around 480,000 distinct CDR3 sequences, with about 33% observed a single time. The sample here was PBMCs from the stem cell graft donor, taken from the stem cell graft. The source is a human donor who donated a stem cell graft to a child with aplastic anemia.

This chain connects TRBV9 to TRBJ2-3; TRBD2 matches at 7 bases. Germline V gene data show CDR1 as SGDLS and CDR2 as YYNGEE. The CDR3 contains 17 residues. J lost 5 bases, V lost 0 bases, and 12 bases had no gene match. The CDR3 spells CASSVAPGWEGVDTQYF. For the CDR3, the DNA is TGTGCCAGCAGCGTAGCCCCGGGTTGGGAGGGCGTAGATACGCAGTATTTT.

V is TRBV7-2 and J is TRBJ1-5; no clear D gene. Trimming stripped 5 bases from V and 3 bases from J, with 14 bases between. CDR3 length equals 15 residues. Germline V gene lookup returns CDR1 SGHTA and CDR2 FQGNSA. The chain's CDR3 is CASSRGSGSNQPQHF. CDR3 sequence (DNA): TGTGCCAGCAGCCGTGGATCCGGCTCCAATCAGCCCCAGCATTTT.

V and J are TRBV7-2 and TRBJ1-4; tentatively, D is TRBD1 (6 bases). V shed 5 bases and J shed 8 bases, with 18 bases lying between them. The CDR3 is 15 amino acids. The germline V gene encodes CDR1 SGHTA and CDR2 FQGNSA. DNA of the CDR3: TGTGCCAGCAGCGTTCGTGCGGGGGGCAACGAAAAACTGTTTTTT. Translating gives CASSVRAGGNEKLFF.